The T cell receptor beta chain described here comes from a study of T-cell memory formation after mild COVID-19. The length of the CDR3 is 14 residues. Deletions cut 1 base from V and 8 bases from J, with 14 bases between. Germline CDR1 is MNHNS and CDR2 is SASEGT. Via MiXCR, TCRdb re-called the 5' RACE reads, giving one row per CDR3 protein. Here the sample spans 550,000 to 700,000 distinct CDR3 sequences, approximately 19% being singletons. The receptor was derived from an adult woman who had mild COVID-19 (a few samples of this study predate the infection). Cell type and time point are not known. Sequencing used PBMCs or a T cell subset sorted from them (not recorded which). The chain uses TRBV6-1 and TRBJ1-2; D gene unclear. The CDR3 spells CASSEVRTTKGYTF. The CDR3 bases are TGTGCCAGCAGTGAAGTCCGGACGACGAAAGGCTACACCTTC.